This entry is about one TCR beta chain. There are 16 residues in the CDR3. Germline CDR1 reads SGHTA; CDR2 reads FQGTGA. The J segment lost 10 bases and the V segment lost 1 base, leaving 9 bases of the junction unmatched. The data were taken from a study of blood T cell repertoires in COVID-19. Clones were read by immunoSEQ multiplex PCR, and TCRdb kept only the in-frame ones, dropping some. The repertoire holds under 200,000 clones, with 70% to 90% as singletons. Sequencing was performed on peripheral blood. This chain connects TRBV7-3 to TRBJ1-6; 8 bases fit TRBD1. This receptor was obtained from a man in his fifties or sixties with active or convalescent COVID-19. The CDR3 DNA is TGTGCCAGCAGCTTAATTCCGACAGGGGCAGGGTCACCCCTCCACTTT. Residues: CASSLIPTGAGSPLHF. Using reference TRBV7-3 and TRBJ1-6 for the parts outside the CDR3, the full variable domain is GAGVSQTPSNKVTEKGKYVELRCDPISGHTALYWYRQSLGQGPEFLIYFQGTGAADDSGLPNDRFFAVRPEGSVSTLKIQRTERGDSAVYLCASSLIPTGAGSPLHFGNGTRLTVT.